This TCR beta chain was observed in a study of cytomegalovirus exposure and HLA in healthy donors. Broader study findings: Further analysis, carried out later, found HLA-associated TCR beta chains more clonally expanded than equally common other chains.

With 60 Vbeta and 13 Jbeta primers, the PCR was carried out. As originally analysed: As a later analysis found, there were 80 million or so unique TCR beta chains, of which around 9.9 million were shared. Some clones are missing from TCRdb's copy, which holds only in-frame ones; the method was immunoSEQ multiplex PCR. The V and J calls and the clone size are those of that table, but D and trimming were determined from the DNA. The sample yields 95,000 to 150,000 clones, of which the top ten take up roughly 3.5%. The V gene end was trimmed by 0 bases and the J gene end by 3 bases; junction bases not matched to a gene: 4. The CDR3 has 16 residues. Per germline, CDR1 ENHRY and CDR2 SYGVKD. As regards this clone: The antigen remains undetermined.

Sequences were obtained from PBMCs. This receptor was obtained from a man aged 18 to 30 in good health and CMV-seronegative. J is TRBJ2-3 and V is TRBV10-3, with 9 nucleotides matching TRBD1. The CDR3 sequence: CAISESPGQGTDTQYF. The CDR3 DNA is TGTGCCATCAGTGAGTCGCCGGGACAGGGAACAGATACGCAGTATTTT.